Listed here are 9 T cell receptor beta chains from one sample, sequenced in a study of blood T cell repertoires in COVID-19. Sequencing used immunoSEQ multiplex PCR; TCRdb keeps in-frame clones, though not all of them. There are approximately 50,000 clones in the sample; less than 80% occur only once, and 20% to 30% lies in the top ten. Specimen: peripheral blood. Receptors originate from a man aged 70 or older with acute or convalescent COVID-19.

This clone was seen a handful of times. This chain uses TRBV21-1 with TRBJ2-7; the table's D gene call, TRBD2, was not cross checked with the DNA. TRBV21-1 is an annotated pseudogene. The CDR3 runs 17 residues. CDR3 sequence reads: CASSKGGGARCSYEQYF. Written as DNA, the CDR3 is TGTGCCAGCAGCAAAGGAGGGGGGGCGCGGTGCTCCTACGAGCAGTACTTC.

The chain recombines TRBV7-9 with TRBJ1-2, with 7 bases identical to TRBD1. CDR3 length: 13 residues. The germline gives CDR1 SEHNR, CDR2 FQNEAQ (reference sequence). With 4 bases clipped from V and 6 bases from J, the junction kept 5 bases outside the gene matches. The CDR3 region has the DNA TGTGCCAGCAGCTCACAGGGGCGAAATGGCTACACCTTC. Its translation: CASSSQGRNGYTF. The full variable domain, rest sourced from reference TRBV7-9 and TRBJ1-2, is DTGVSQNPRHKITKRGQNVTFRCDPISEHNRLYWYRQTLGQGPEFLTYFQNEAQLEKSRLLSDRFSAERPKGSFSTLEIQRTEQGDSAMYLCASSSQGRNGYTFGSGTRLTVV.

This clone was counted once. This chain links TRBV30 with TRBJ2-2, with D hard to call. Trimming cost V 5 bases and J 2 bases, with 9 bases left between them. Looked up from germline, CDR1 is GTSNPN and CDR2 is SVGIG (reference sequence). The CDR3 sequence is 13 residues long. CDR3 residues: CAWPPGNTGELFF. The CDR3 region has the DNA TGTGCCTGGCCACCAGGCAACACCGGGGAGCTGTTTTTT. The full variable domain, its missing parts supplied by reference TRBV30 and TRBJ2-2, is SQTIHQWPATLVQPVGSPLSLECTVEGTSNPNLYWYRQAAGRGLQLLFYSVGIGQISSEVPQNLSASRPQDRQFILSSKKLLLSDSGFYLCAWPPGNTGELFFGEGSRLTVL.

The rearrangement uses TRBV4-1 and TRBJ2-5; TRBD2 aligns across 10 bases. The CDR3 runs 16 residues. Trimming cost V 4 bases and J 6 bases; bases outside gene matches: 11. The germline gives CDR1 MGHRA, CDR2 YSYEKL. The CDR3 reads CASSPVAGGTDKTQYF. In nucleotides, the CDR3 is TGCGCCAGCAGCCCTGTAGCGGGGGGCACAGACAAGACCCAGTACTTC.

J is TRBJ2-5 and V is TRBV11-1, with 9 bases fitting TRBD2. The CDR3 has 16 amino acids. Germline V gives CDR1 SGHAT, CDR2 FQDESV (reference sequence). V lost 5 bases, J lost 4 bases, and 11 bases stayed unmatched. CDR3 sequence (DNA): TGTGCCAGCAGCCGACCCGCTAGCGGGATGACAGAGACCCAGTACTTC. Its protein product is CASSRPASGMTETQYF.

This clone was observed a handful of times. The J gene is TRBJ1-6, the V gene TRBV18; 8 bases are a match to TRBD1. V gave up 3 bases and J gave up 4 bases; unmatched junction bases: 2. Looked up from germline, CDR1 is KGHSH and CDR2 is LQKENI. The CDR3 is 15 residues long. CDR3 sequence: CASSPDRGYNSPLHF. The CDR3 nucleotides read TGTGCCAGCTCACCCGACAGGGGATATAATTCACCCCTCCACTTT.

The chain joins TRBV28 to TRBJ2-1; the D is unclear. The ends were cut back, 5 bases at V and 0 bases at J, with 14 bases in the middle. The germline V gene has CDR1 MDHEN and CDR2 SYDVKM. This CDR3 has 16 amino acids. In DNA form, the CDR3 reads TGTGCCAGCAGTCCCCCGACTTCCCTCTCCTACAATGAGCAGTTCTTC. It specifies CASSPPTSLSYNEQFF.

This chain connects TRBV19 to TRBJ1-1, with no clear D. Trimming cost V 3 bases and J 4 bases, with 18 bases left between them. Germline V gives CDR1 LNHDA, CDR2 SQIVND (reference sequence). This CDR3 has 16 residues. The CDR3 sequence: CASSIWSSRGATEAFF. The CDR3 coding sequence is TGTGCCAGTAGTATTTGGTCGTCTAGAGGTGCCACTGAAGCTTTCTTT.

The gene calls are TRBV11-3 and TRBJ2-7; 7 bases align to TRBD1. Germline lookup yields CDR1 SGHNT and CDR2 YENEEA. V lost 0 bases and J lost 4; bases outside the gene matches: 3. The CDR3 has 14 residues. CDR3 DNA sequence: TGTGCCAGCAGCTTAGATAACAGGGGTTACGAGCAGTACTTC. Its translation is CASSLDNRGYEQYF. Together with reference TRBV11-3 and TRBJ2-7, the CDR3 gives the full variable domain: EAGVVQSPRYKIIEKKQPVAFWCNPISGHNTLYWYLQNLGQGPELLIRYENEEAVDDSQLPKDRFSAERLKGVDSTLKIQPAELGDSAVYLCASSLDNRGYEQYFGPGTRLTVT.